The sequence of this T cell receptor (beta chain) was determined in a study of blood T cell repertoires in COVID-19. Study overall: Acute-phase and convalescent COVID-19 samples originated in the United States, Italy and Spain. The analysed material was cDNA or gDNA that came from T cells, B-cell-depleted T cells, or PBMCs.

In the study's own analysis: Cell counts per sample came from amplifying reference gene primers. Generated by immunoSEQ multiplex PCR, the TCRdb table keeps only in-frame clones and is missing some. V and J calls and clone size come straight from that table; D and trimming were deduced from the DNA. Among roughly 97,000 clones listed, approximately 87% were seen once. The sequencing sample was made of peripheral blood. This TCR derives from a man aged 45-60 years with acute or convalescent COVID-19.

CDR3 sequence: CAISESRPGETQYF. The CDR3 DNA sequence: TGTGCCATCAGTGAGTCTAGACCGGGGGAGACCCAGTACTTC. V is TRBV10-3 and J is TRBJ2-5, with a possible D match to TRBD2 (5 bases). The germline gives CDR1 ENHRY, CDR2 SYGVKD. This CDR3 has 14 residues. Trimming removed 0 bases from V and 5 bases from J, with 10 bases in between.